This TCR beta chain was obtained from a study of T cell repertoires in cytomegalovirus infection. About the research overall: Evidence of both CMV infection and a matching HLA type came from public TCR beta signatures.

Trimming cost V 5 bases and J 1 base; bases outside gene matches: 7. From germline, CDR1 is LGHNA and CDR2 YNFKEQ. The CDR3 covers 15 residues. TCRdb re-called the reads through MiXCR, storing one row per CDR3 protein. The data contain fewer than 250,000 distinct CDR3 sequences, approximately 22% of them seen just once; the ten biggest clones take up over 15%. Sequencing input: CD8+ T cells from PBMCs. The sequence was obtained from a human donor in good health (CMV status not recorded). Some clones in this sample may be carry-over from other donors' samples. The chain links TRBV4-2 to TRBJ1-1; 7 nucleotides agree with TRBD1. CDR3 sequence reads: CASSGNYRGNTEAFF. The DNA of the CDR3 is TGTGCCAGCAGCGGGAACTACAGGGGGAACACTGAAGCTTTCTTT.